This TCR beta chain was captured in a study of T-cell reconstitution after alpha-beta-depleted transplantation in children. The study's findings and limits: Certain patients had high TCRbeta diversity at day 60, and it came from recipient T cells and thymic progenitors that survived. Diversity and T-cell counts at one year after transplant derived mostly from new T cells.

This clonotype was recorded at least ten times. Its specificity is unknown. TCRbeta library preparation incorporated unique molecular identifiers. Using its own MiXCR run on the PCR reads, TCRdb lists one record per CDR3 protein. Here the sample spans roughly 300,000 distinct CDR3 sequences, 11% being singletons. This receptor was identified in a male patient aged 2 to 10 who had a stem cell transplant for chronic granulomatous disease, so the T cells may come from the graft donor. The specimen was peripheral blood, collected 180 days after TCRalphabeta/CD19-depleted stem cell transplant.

The DNA of the CDR3 is TGTGCTAGTGGTTCCACTAAAAAAGGACACCTCTCCTACAATGAGCAGTTCTTC. Amino acids: CASGSTKKGHLSYNEQFF. V gene TRBV12-5 combines with J gene TRBJ2-1, with a tentative D call TRBD1 (5 bases). V lost 4 bases to trimming and J lost 0 bases, with 19 bases between them. Germline V gives CDR1 LGHNT, CDR2 FRNRAP. The CDR3 loop spans 18 amino acids.